A selection of T cell receptor beta chains follows, all from one sample in a study of early T cells in non-severe SARS-CoV-2 infection. TCRdb re-called the 5' RACE reads through MiXCR, storing one row per CDR3 protein. The sample carries roughly 66,000 distinct CDR3 sequences, roughly 9.1% recorded once. The specimen sequenced was whole blood. The receptors shown here come from an adult who was a healthcare worker with PCR-confirmed SARS-CoV-2 infection or an uninfected control (not recorded which). Both conserved end residues are part of each CDR3. The D gene is left open where the match is weak. The size of a clone is reported for some rows only, either as once, few or many, or as a class for expanded clones.

clone_size	d_call	j_call	v_call	cdr3_nt	cdr3_aa
few	TRBD1	TRBJ2-6	TRBV6-4	TGTGCCAGCAGTGGGACAGGTGGGGCCAACGTCCTGACTTTC	CASSGTGGANVLTF
-	TRBD1	TRBJ2-7	TRBV6-6	TGTGCCAGCAGTTACGGACAGGGATACTCCTACGAGCAGTACTTC	CASSYGQGYSYEQYF
-	-	TRBJ2-7	TRBV30	TGTGCCTGGAGTGTAAGTCCAGGGGCCGTCTCCGAGCAGTACTTC	CAWSVSPGAVSEQYF
many	-	TRBJ2-7	TRBV10-2	TGCGCCAGCAGTGATCCCAGCGTCTACGAGCAGTACTTC	CASSDPSVYEQYF
few	TRBD1	TRBJ1-2	TRBV28	TGTGCCAGCAGGGCCGGGACAGGCCTATACGGCTACACCTTC	CASRAGTGLYGYTF
few	TRBD2	TRBJ2-1	TRBV2	TGTGCCAGCAGTAGGGAGGGCCGGGGCAATGAGCAGTTCTTC	CASSREGRGNEQFF
-	-	TRBJ2-6	TRBV3-1	TGTGCCAGCAGCCAAGATTTGGGCATCACTGGGGCCAACGTCCTGACTTTC	CASSQDLGITGANVLTF
many	-	TRBJ2-1	TRBV20-1	TGCAGTGCTAGAGATCTAGCGACCCATTACAATGAGCAGTTCTTC	CSARDLATHYNEQFF
medium-sized	-	TRBJ2-1	TRBV7-2	TGTGCCAGCAGCTTAGCGGGAGCAACCTACAATGAGCAGTTCTTC	CASSLAGATYNEQFF
many	TRBD1	TRBJ2-3	TRBV6-2/TRBV6-3	TGTGCCAGCAGTTCCCGGGACAGGGGTTTGCCAGATACGCAGTATTTT	CASSSRDRGLPDTQYF
-	-	TRBJ2-7	TRBV11-2	TGTGCCAGCAGCCTGTTGCGAGGGGGATACGAGCAGTACTTC	CASSLLRGGYEQYF
-	-	TRBJ2-1	TRBV27	TGTGCCAGCAGTTTATGGGCTCGGGGGATCTCCTACAATGAGCAGTTCTTC	CASSLWARGISYNEQFF
-	-	TRBJ2-2	TRBV7-3	TGTGCCAGCAGCGCCTTGGCGGCAGACAACACCGGGGAGCTGTTTTTT	CASSALAADNTGELFF
many	TRBD1	TRBJ2-3	TRBV5-5	TGTGCCAGTACCCGGGACAGCGGCACAGATACGCAGTATTTT	CASTRDSGTDTQYF
few	-	TRBJ2-3	TRBV6-5	TGTGCCAGCAGTTACTCGGGGGAATCCGAAGATACGCAGTATTTT	CASSYSGESEDTQYF
many	-	TRBJ2-7	TRBV6-2/TRBV6-3	TGTGCCAGCGTCCGACAGGACTTACCTTCCTACGAGCAGTACTTC	CASVRQDLPSYEQYF
-	-	TRBJ2-7	TRBV7-3	TGTGCCAGCAGCCCCGGGACGGGCCTCTACGAGCAGTACTTC	CASSPGTGLYEQYF
many	-	TRBJ2-5	TRBV5-1	TGCGCCAGCAGCCTGACAGGACCCCTTCAAGAGACCCAGTACTTC	CASSLTGPLQETQYF
many	TRBD1	TRBJ1-1	TRBV5-1	TGCGCCAGCAGCTTCGAACAGGGGGCGAACACTGAAGCTTTCTTT	CASSFEQGANTEAFF
-	TRBD1	TRBJ2-7	TRBV20-1	TGCAGTGCGGACGCCCGGGACAGGGGCTCCTACGAGCAGTACTTC	CSADARDRGSYEQYF
few	TRBD2	TRBJ2-1	TRBV5-1	TGCGCCAGCAGCTTACTAGGGACTAGTAATCGGTATGAGCAGTTCTTC	CASSLLGTSNRYEQFF
few	TRBD1	TRBJ1-6	TRBV5-6	TGTGCCAGCAGCTTGGCCATAGGGGGCGGCTCACCCCTCCACTTT	CASSLAIGGGSPLHF
few	TRBD2	TRBJ2-1	TRBV27	TGTGCCAGCAGTTGGGGGGGAGTGTCCTACAATGAGCAGTTCTTC	CASSWGGVSYNEQFF
-	-	TRBJ2-1	TRBV6-4	TGTGCCAGCCGAAAAACCCGTACAACGAACAATGAGCAGTTCTTC	CASRKTRTTNNEQFF
-	-	TRBJ1-1	TRBV3-2	TGTGCCAGCAGCCCGAAGGGGGGAGGGGCTTTCTTT	CASSPKGGGAFF
many	-	TRBJ2-2	TRBV9	TGTGCCAGCAGCACTCTTGGTCAGCCGATGGGGTACACCGGGGAGCTGTTTTTT	CASSTLGQPMGYTGELFF